This TCR beta chain emerged from a study of glioma-infiltrating T cells after dendritic cell vaccination. About the study: Autologous tumor lysate was loaded overnight onto monocyte-derived dendritic cells grown about seven days with IL-4 and GM-CSF. Regarding the study as a whole: Few patients contributed both blood and tumor specimens.

Up to 2 ug genomic DNA was used for TCRB CDR3 amplification. The primer mix had 60 V beta and 13 J beta primers. Libraries were prepared by immunoSEQ multiplex PCR; TCRdb keeps only in-frame clonotypes and omits some of them. The sample has more than 75,000 clones, roughly four fifths seen once. In regard to this clone: Its antigen is currently unknown.

Documented time point: after dendritic cell vaccination, including at tumor progression/relapse. Trimming removed 2 bases from V and 2 bases from J; junction bases left unmatched: 4. CDR3 size: 15 residues. Germline loops: CDR1 KGHSH, CDR2 LQKENI. V is TRBV18 and J is TRBJ2-7; 9 bases agree with TRBD2. The TCR sequence derives from a human donor with glioblastoma. The material sequenced was blood, taken after dendritic cell vaccination. The CDR3 sequence is CASSPGIAGAYEQYF. CDR3 in DNA: TGTGCCAGCTCACCAGGGATAGCGGGGGCCTACGAGCAGTACTTC.